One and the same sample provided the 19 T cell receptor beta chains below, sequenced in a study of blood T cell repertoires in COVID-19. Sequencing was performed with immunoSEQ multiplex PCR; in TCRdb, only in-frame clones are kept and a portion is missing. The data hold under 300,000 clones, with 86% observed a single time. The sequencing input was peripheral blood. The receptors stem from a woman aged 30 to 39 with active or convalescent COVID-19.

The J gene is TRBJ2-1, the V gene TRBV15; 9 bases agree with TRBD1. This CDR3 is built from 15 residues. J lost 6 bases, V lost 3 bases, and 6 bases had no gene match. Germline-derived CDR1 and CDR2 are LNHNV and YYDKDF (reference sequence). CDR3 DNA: TGTGCCACCAGCAGCTGGGACAGGGAGGGCAATGAGCAGTTCTTC. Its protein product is CATSSWDREGNEQFF.

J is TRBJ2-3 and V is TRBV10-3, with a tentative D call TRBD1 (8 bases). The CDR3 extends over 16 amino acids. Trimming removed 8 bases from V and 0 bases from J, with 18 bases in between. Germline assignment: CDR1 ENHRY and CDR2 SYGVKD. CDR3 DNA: TGTGCCATCGGGAGGGACAGGTCTACTAGCACAGATACGCAGTATTTT. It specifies CAIGRDRSTSTDTQYF.

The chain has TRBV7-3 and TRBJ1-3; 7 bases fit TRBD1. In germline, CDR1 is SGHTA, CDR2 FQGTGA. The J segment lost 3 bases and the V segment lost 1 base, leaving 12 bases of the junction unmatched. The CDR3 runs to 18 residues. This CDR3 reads CASSLMSGGGSFGNTIYF. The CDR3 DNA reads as TGTGCCAGCAGCTTAATGTCAGGGGGAGGAAGCTTTGGAAACACCATATATTTT.

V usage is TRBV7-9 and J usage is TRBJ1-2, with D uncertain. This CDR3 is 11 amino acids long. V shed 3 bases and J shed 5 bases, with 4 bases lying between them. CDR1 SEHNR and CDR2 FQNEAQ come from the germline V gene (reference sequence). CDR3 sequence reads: CASSFGYGYTF. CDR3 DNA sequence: TGTGCCAGCAGCTTCGGGTATGGCTACACCTTC.

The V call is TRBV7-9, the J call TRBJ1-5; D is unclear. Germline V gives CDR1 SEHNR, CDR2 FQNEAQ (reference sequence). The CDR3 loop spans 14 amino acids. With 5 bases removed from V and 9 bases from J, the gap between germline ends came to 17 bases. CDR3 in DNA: TGTGCCAGCAGCCCGGCAGGCGCCTGGGCGCCCCAGCATTTT. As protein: CASSPAGAWAPQHF.

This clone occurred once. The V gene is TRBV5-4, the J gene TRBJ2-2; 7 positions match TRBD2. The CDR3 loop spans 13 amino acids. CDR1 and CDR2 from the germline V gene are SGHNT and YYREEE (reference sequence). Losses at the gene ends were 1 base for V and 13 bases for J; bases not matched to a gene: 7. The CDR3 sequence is CASSLRGEGRLFF. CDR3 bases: TGTGCCAGCAGCTTGCGCGGGGAGGGTAGGCTGTTTTTT.

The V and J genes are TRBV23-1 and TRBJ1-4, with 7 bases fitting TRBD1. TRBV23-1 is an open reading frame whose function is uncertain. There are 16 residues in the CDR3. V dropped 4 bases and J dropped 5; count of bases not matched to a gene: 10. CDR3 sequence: CASSPPEGAANEKLFF. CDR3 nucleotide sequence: TGCGCCAGCAGTCCCCCCGAGGGGGCGGCAAATGAAAAACTGTTTTTT.

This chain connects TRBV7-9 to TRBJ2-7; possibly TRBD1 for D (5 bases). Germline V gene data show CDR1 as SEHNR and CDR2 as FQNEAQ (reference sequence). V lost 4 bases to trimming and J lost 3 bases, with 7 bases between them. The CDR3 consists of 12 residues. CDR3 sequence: CASSSGHYEQYF. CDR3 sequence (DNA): TGTGCCAGCAGCTCAGGGCACTACGAGCAGTACTTC. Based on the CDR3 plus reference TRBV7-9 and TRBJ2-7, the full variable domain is DTGVSQNPRHKITKRGQNVTFRCDPISEHNRLYWYRQTLGQGPEFLTYFQNEAQLEKSRLLSDRFSAERPKGSFSTLEIQRTEQGDSAMYLCASSSGHYEQYFGPGTRLTVT.

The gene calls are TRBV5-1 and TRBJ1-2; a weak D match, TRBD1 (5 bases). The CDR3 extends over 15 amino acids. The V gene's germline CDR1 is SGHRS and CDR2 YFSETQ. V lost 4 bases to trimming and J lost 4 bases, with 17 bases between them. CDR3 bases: TGCGCCAGCAGCCTCTTGGGGGGTTCGACCTATGGCTACACCTTC. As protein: CASSLLGGSTYGYTF.

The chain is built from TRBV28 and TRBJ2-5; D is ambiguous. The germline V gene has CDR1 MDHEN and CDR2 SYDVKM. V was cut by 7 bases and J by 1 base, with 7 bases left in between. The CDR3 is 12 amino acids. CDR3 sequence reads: CASKQFQETQYF. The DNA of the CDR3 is TGTGCCAGCAAACAATTCCAAGAGACCCAGTACTTC.

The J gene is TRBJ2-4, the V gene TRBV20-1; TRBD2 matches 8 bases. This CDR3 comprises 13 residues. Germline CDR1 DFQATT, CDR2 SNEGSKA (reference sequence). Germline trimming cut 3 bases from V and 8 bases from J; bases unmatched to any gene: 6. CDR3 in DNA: TGCAGTGCTAGTACGGGAGGGTTGGACATTCAGTACTTC. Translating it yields CSASTGGLDIQYF.

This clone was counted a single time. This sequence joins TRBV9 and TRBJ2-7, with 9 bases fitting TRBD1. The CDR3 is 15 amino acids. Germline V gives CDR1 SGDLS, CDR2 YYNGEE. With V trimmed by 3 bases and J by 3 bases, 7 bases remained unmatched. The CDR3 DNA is TGTGCCAGCAGCGAAACCGGGACAGGGTACTACGAGCAGTACTTC. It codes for CASSETGTGYYEQYF.

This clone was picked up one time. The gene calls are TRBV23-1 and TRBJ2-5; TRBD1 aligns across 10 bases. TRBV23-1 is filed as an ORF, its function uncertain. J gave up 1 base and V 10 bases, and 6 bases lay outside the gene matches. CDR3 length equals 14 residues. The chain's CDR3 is CANTTGGSQETQYF. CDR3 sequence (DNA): TGCGCCAACACGACAGGGGGCTCCCAAGAGACCCAGTACTTC.

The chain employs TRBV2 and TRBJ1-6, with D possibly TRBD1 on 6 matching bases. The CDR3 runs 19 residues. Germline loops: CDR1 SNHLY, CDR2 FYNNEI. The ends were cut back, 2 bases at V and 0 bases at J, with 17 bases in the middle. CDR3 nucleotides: TGTGCCAGCAGTGAAATGGCAACAGGGATGTACTCCTATAATTCACCCCTCCACTTT. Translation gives CASSEMATGMYSYNSPLHF.

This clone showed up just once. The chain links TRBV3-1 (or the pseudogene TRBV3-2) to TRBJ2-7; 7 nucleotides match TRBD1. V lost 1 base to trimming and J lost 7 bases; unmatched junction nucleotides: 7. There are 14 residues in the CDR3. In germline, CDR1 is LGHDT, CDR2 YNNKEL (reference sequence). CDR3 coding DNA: TGTGCCAGCAGCCAAGCACAGGGGTTTTTGGAGCAGTACTTC. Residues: CASSQAQGFLEQYF.

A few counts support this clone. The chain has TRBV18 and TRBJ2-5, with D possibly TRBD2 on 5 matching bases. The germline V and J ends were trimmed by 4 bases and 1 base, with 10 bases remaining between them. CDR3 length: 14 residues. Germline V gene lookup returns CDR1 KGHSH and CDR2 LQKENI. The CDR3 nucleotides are TGTGCCAGCTCACAGGGAGCCACCCAAGAGACCCAGTACTTC. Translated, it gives CASSQGATQETQYF.

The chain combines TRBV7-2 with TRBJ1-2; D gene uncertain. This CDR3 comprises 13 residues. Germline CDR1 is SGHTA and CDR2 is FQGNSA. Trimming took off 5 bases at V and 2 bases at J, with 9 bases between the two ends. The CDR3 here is CASSPLRNYGYTF. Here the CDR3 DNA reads TGTGCCAGCAGCCCCCTCCGGAACTATGGCTACACCTTC.

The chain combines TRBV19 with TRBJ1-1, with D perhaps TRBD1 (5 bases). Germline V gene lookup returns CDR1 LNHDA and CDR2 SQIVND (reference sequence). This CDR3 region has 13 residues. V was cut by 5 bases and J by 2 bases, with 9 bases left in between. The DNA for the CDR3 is TGTGCCAGTAGTCGACAGATAAACACTGAAGCTTTCTTT. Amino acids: CASSRQINTEAFF.

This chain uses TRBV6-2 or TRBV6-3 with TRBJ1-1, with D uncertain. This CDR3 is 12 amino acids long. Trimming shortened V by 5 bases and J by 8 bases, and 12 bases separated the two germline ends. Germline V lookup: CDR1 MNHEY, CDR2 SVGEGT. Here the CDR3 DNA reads TGTGCCAGCAGTACAGCGGGAGTAGAAGCTTTCTTT. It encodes CASSTAGVEAFF.